Listed here are 25 T cell receptor beta chains from one sample, sequenced in a study of T cell repertoires in cytomegalovirus infection. One entry per CDR3 protein results from TCRdb running MiXCR on the reads. The sample includes approximately 140,000 distinct CDR3 sequences, under 8.5% of them seen just once. The sequenced sample consisted of PBMCs. The receptors come from a human donor in good health (CMV status not recorded). Some clones in this sample may be carry-over from other donors' samples.

This clonotype was seen ten or more times. This chain links TRBV7-2 with TRBJ1-2, with no clear D. The CDR3 extends over 14 amino acids. The germline V and J ends were trimmed by 1 base and 4 bases, with 10 bases remaining between them. In germline, CDR1 is SGHTA, CDR2 FQGNSA. CDR3 amino acids: CASSLEAGPYGYTF. In DNA form, the CDR3 reads TGTGCCAGCAGCTTAGAAGCAGGCCCCTATGGCTACACCTTC.

This clonotype was counted many times. The gene calls are TRBV7-2 and TRBJ1-2, with D possibly being TRBD1 (5 bases). This CDR3 is 15 amino acids long. The germline V and J ends were trimmed by 2 bases and 4 bases, with 14 bases remaining between them. The germline V gene encodes CDR1 SGHTA and CDR2 FQGNSA. The CDR3 spells CASSLSAGLLYGYTF. The CDR3 nucleotides read TGTGCCAGCAGCTTATCTGCAGGGTTACTCTATGGCTACACCTTC.

This clonotype appeared a few times. The gene calls are TRBV30 and TRBJ2-4; D assignment may be TRBD1 or TRBD2 (5 bases each). Deletions cut 3 bases from V and 7 bases from J, with 13 bases between. CDR1 is GTSNPN, CDR2 SVGIG, per germline (reference sequence). This CDR3 is 13 amino acids long. CDR3 in amino acids: CAWSVLGVNIQYF. DNA for the CDR3: TGTGCCTGGAGCGTACTAGGGGTTAACATTCAGTACTTC.

This clonotype has at least ten counts. The chain is built from TRBV7-2 and TRBJ2-2, with D hard to call. Germline CDR1 reads SGHTA; CDR2 reads FQGNSA. CDR3 length: 14 residues. With 7 bases removed from V and 1 base from J, the gap between germline ends came to 10 bases. CDR3 sequence: CASNRVLNTGELFF. The CDR3 DNA is TGTGCCAGCAATCGGGTTTTGAACACCGGGGAGCTGTTTTTT.

This clonotype was counted many times. The chain recombines TRBV12-3 or TRBV12-4 with TRBJ1-6; 8 bases fit TRBD1. V lost 6 bases, J lost 10 bases, and 8 bases stayed unmatched. CDR3 length: 14 residues. The CDR3: CASSLDRVYSPLHF. Written as DNA, the CDR3 is TGTGCCAGCAGCCTGGACAGGGTATACTCACCCCTCCACTTT.

This clonotype was seen a few times. The V call is TRBV7-3, the J call TRBJ2-3, with TRBD2 identical over 8 bases. V dropped 5 bases and J dropped 1; count of bases not matched to a gene: 5. The CDR3 covers 15 residues. CDR1 is SGHTA, CDR2 FQGTGA, per germline. The CDR3 region is CASSRAGEGTDTQYF. The CDR3 nucleotides read TGTGCCAGCAGCCGAGCGGGGGAGGGCACAGATACGCAGTATTTT.

This clonotype has a count of ten or more. The chain has TRBV7-2 and TRBJ1-5; tentative D call: TRBD1 (6 bases). The CDR3 runs 18 residues. Trimming left V 5 bases short and J 0 bases short, with 20 bases between. Germline lookup yields CDR1 SGHTA and CDR2 FQGNSA. CDR3 residues: CASSLPPTGQYSNQPQHF. The CDR3 DNA is TGTGCCAGCAGCCTACCGCCGACAGGCCAATATAGCAATCAGCCCCAGCATTTT.

There are many counts of this clonotype. The chain has TRBV20-1 and TRBJ2-3; D is possibly TRBD2 (6 bases). Trimming took off 5 bases at V and 1 base at J, with 19 bases between the two ends. The CDR3 consists of 16 residues. Germline V CDR1 and CDR2: DFQATT, SNEGSKA (reference sequence). Here the CDR3 reads CSAYHSEGVGTDTQYF. DNA of the CDR3: TGCAGTGCTTATCACTCGGAGGGTGTTGGCACAGATACGCAGTATTTT.

This clonotype was detected a few times. CDR3 DNA sequence: TGTGCCAGCAGTCCGCTCGTTTTGAACACTGAAGCTTTCTTT. It is translated as CASSPLVLNTEAFF. This chain joins TRBV6-2 or TRBV6-3 and TRBJ1-1, with no clear D. V lost 5 bases and J 0 bases, leaving 10 bases between the germline ends. The CDR3 runs 14 residues. Germline V gene lookup returns CDR1 MNHEY and CDR2 SVGEGT.

In this sample, this clonotype turned up many times. The chain recombines TRBV7-2 with TRBJ2-1, with 11 bases aligning to TRBD1. After removal of 5 bases from V and 5 bases from J, the junction contained 2 bases not matched to a gene. This CDR3 is built from 14 residues. The V gene's germline CDR1 is SGHTA and CDR2 FQGNSA. CDR3 sequence (DNA): TGTGCCAGCAGCAGGGACAGGGGGGACAATGAGCAGTTCTTC. Its translation: CASSRDRGDNEQFF.

This clonotype has a count of ten or more. The rearrangement joins TRBV20-1 to TRBJ2-5; TRBD1 is a possible D gene (6 bases). Germline V gene data show CDR1 as DFQATT and CDR2 as SNEGSKA (reference sequence). Deletions cut 3 bases from V and 5 bases from J, with 19 bases between. CDR3 length equals 15 residues. CDR3 in DNA: TGCAGTGCTAGCTGGCAGGGGCGCCGGGGCGAGACCCAGTACTTC. Its translation: CSASWQGRRGETQYF.

Ten or more counts support this clonotype. The chain recombines TRBV11-2 with TRBJ2-1; tentative D call: TRBD2 (6 bases). Germline-derived CDR1 and CDR2 are SGHAT and FQNNGV. Trimming cost V 5 bases and J 9 bases, with 17 bases left between them. The CDR3 runs 14 residues. The CDR3 DNA is TGTGCCAGCAGCCCTGGACTAAGGGTTAGTGAGCAGTTCTTC. Translation: CASSPGLRVSEQFF. Together with reference TRBV11-2 and TRBJ2-1, the CDR3 gives the full variable domain: EAGVAQSPRYKIIEKRQSVAFWCNPISGHATLYWYQQILGQGPKLLIQFQNNGVVDDSQLPKDRFSAERLKGVDSTLKIQPAKLEDSAVYLCASSPGLRVSEQFFGPGTRLTVL.

This clonotype was found a few times. The chain carries TRBV10-3 and TRBJ2-3, with 7 bases that match TRBD1. Germline loops: CDR1 ENHRY, CDR2 SYGVKD. The CDR3 covers 16 residues. V was pared by 3 bases and J by 2 bases, with 8 bases of the junction left unmatched. The CDR3 spells CAISDSGTADTDTQYF. The CDR3 DNA follows: TGTGCCATCAGTGATTCAGGGACAGCGGACACAGATACGCAGTATTTT.

This clonotype was recorded at least ten times. The chain is built from TRBV7-2 and TRBJ2-1; TRBD1 aligns across 7 bases. Germline V gives CDR1 SGHTA, CDR2 FQGNSA. The J segment lost 10 bases and the V segment lost 5 bases, leaving 14 bases of the junction unmatched. This CDR3 has 15 amino acids. CDR3 nucleotide sequence: TGTGCCAGCAGCCTGACAGGGAAACTATTCGGGGAGCAGTTCTTC. This sequence encodes CASSLTGKLFGEQFF.

This clonotype was recorded at least ten times. The V call is TRBV19, the J call TRBJ1-2; 9 nucleotides agree with TRBD1. CDR3 length equals 15 residues. V dropped 6 bases and J dropped 3; count of bases not matched to a gene: 8. Germline V gene data show CDR1 as LNHDA and CDR2 as SQIVND (reference sequence). CDR3 DNA sequence: TGTGCCAGTAGGCCGGGACAGGGAGATCACTATGGCTACACCTTC. Protein product: CASRPGQGDHYGYTF.

As for this clonotype: One base away lies a much larger clone, so this may be a sequencing read error. This chain joins TRBV20-1 and TRBJ2-1; 9 positions match TRBD2. The CDR3 is made up of 14 amino acids. Germline V gene sequence: CDR1 DFQATT, CDR2 SNEGSKA (reference sequence). The CDR3 DNA reads TGCAGTACTAGAACCGGGACTAGCTCCAATGAGCAGTTCTTC. Amino acids: CSTRTGTSSNEQFF.

The chain recombines TRBV7-9 with TRBJ1-2; no reliable D call. CDR3 length: 13 amino acids. Germline-derived CDR1 and CDR2 are SEHNR and FQNEAQ (reference sequence). Between the trimmed V and J ends, which lost 3 bases and 7 bases, there was a span of 12 bases. CDR3 coding DNA: TGTGCCAGCAGCTTGGGGAGAGGGCCTGGCTACACCTTC. It yields the protein CASSLGRGPGYTF.

The J gene is TRBJ1-5, the V gene TRBV2; no reliable D call. This CDR3 has 13 residues. The V end was cut by 4 bases, the J end by 3 bases, with 7 bases between. Looked up from germline, CDR1 is SNHLY and CDR2 is FYNNEI. The CDR3 DNA reads TGTGCCAGCAGTGGGCCATACAATCAGCCCCAGCATTTT. The encoded protein is CASSGPYNQPQHF.

This clonotype showed up just a few times. The rearrangement joins TRBV5-4 to TRBJ2-5, with D uncertain. The CDR3 totals 14 residues. The germline V and J ends were trimmed by 4 bases and 7 bases, with 17 bases remaining between them. The V gene's germline CDR1 is SGHNT and CDR2 YYREEE (reference sequence). The DNA for the CDR3 is TGTGCCAGCAGCACAGAGGTGGCGTCGGGGACCCAGTACTTC. Amino acids: CASSTEVASGTQYF.

This clonotype came up a few times. The chain is built from TRBV14 and TRBJ2-2; no firm D call. The CDR3 consists of 15 residues. V lost 0 bases to trimming and J lost 5 bases, with 10 bases between them. Germline V gene lookup returns CDR1 SGHDN and CDR2 FVKESK. The CDR3 nucleotides are TGTGCCAGCAGCCAAGATGCCCTACCAACCGGGGAGCTGTTTTTT. As protein: CASSQDALPTGELFF.

This clonotype appeared many times. J is TRBJ2-1 and V is TRBV7-9; 10 nucleotides align to TRBD2. The CDR3 consists of 15 residues. Germline V lookup: CDR1 SEHNR, CDR2 FQNEAQ (reference sequence). V shed 5 bases and J 7 bases; nucleotides not matched to a gene: 8. In DNA, the CDR3 is TGTGCCAGCAGCCAACGGACTAGCGGCGTGAATGAGCAGTTCTTC. Encoded protein: CASSQRTSGVNEQFF. Filled out from reference TRBV7-9 and TRBJ2-1, the complete variable domain reads DTGVSQNPRHKITKRGQNVTFRCDPISEHNRLYWYRQTLGQGPEFLTYFQNEAQLEKSRLLSDRFSAERPKGSFSTLEIQRTEQGDSAMYLCASSQRTSGVNEQFFGPGTRLTVL.

This clonotype showed up just a few times. CDR3 protein: CASSLDLGTEAFF. CDR3 in DNA: TGTGCCAGCAGCCTCGACCTGGGGACTGAAGCTTTCTTT. V gene TRBV12-3 or TRBV12-4 combines with J gene TRBJ1-1; D is unclear. CDR3 size: 13 residues. Trimming shortened V by 6 bases and J by 5 bases, and 13 bases separated the two germline ends.

This clonotype was seen ten or more times. The germline gene is not matched at one end of the junction; a read error may be the cause. The V and J genes are TRBV7-7 and TRBJ2-5; no firm D call. Germline assignment: CDR1 SSHAT and CDR2 FNYEAQ (reference sequence). The CDR3 consists of 12 residues. The CDR3 DNA reads TGTGCTAGCAGCCCCGCCCAAGAGACCCAGTACTTC. This translates into CASSPAQETQYF.

The sample holds a few counts of this clonotype. The rearrangement joins TRBV12-3 or TRBV12-4 to TRBJ1-1; D unresolved. Between the trimmed V and J ends, which lost 6 bases and 10 bases, there was a span of 15 bases. The CDR3 spans 12 residues. This CDR3 reads CASSLQVPGAFF. CDR3 bases: TGTGCCAGCAGCCTACAAGTCCCTGGAGCTTTCTTT.

This clonotype has more than one count but fewer than ten. The genes are TRBV7-8 and TRBJ2-7; D might be TRBD1 (6 bases). The CDR3 sequence is 16 residues long. Trimming removed 1 base at V and 3 bases at J, with 16 bases between. From germline, CDR1 is SGHVS and CDR2 FQNEAQ. The CDR3 protein is CASSLEGRGDDYEQYF. DNA of the CDR3: TGTGCCAGCAGCTTAGAGGGCAGGGGAGATGACTACGAGCAGTACTTC.